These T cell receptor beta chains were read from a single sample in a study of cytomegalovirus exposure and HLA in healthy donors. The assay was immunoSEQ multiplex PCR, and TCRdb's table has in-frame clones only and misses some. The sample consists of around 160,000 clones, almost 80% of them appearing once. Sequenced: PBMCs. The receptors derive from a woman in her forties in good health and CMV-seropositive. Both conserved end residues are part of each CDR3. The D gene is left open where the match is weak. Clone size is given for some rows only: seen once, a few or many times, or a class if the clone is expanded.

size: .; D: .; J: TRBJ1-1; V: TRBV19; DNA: TGTGCCAGTAGTATATTAAAGAACACTGAAGCTTTCTTT; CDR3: CASSILKNTEAFF
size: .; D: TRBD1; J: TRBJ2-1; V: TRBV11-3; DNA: TGTGCCAGCAGCCCGGGACAGAGCAATGAGCAGTTCTTC; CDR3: CASSPGQSNEQFF
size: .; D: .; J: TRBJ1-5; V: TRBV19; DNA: TGTGCCAGTACTATTCAGGGGAGCAATCAGCCCCAGCATTTT; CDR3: CASTIQGSNQPQHF
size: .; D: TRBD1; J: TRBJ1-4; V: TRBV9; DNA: TGTGCCAGCAGTACCACAGGGGGTACTAATGAAAAACTGTTTTTT; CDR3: CASSTTGGTNEKLFF
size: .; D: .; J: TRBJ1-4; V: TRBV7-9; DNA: TGTGCCAGCAGCTTGGACGGACTCGCGAGTGATGAAAAACTGTTTTTT; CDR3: CASSLDGLASDEKLFF
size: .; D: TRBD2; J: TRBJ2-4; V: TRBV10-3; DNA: TGTGCCATCAGTGAAGCGGGGCCCGGTTACATTCAGTACTTC; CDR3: CAISEAGPGYIQYF
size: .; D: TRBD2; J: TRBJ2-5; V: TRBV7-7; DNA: TGTGCCAGCAGCTTAGGTTATCGGACTAGCGGGGACCAAGAGACCCAGTACTTC; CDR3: CASSLGYRTSGDQETQYF
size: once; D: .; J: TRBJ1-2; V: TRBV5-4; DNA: TGTGCCAGCAGCTTGTTGGGCAGGGAGGAGGGCTACACCTTC; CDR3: CASSLLGREEGYTF
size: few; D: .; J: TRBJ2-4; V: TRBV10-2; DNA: TGCGCCAGCAGTGAGATTAGAGGAGCCAAAAACATTCAGTACTTC; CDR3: CASSEIRGAKNIQYF
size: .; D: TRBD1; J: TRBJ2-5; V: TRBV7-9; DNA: TGTGCCAGCAGCTTAGCGGCGACAGGGGGCCGGGAGACCCAGTACTTC; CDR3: CASSLAATGGRETQYF
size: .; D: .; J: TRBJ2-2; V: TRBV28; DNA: TGTGCCAGCAGTTTCCTTCAGACAGCGATCACCGGGGAGCTGTTTTTT; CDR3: CASSFLQTAITGELFF
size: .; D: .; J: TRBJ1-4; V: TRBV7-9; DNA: TGTGCCAGCAGCTTAGCAGCAGGGCCTAATGAAAAACTGTTTTTT; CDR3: CASSLAAGPNEKLFF
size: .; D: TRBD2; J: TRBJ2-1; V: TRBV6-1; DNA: TGTGCCAGCAGTGGGTTGACTAGCGGGGAGTCCTACAATGAGCAGTTCTTC; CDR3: CASSGLTSGESYNEQFF
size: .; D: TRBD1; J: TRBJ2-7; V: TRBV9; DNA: TGTGCCAGCAGCGTCGACCTGGACAGGGGAGGCGAGCAGTACTTC; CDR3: CASSVDLDRGGEQYF
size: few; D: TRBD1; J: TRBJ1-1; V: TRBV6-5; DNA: TGTGCCAGCAGTGGACAGGGGGAGTCCGTTGAAGCTTTCTTT; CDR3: CASSGQGESVEAFF
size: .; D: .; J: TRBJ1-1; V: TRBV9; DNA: TGTGCCAGCAGCCCTCACCCGAACAGGTACGGGAACACTGAAGCTTTCTTT; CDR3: CASSPHPNRYGNTEAFF
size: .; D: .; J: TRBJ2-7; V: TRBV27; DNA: TGTGCCAGCAGATTAACGGTAGCTGATCGGGAGCAGTACTTC; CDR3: CASRLTVADREQYF
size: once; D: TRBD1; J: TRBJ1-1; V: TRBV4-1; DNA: TGCGCCAGCAGCCAAGTCCCACAGGGGGCAGTGGGTACTGAAGCTTTCTTT; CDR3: CASSQVPQGAVGTEAFF
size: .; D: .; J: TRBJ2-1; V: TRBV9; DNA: TGTGCCAGCAGCGTAGTTCCGAGCTCCTACAATGAGCAGTTCTTC; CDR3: CASSVVPSSYNEQFF
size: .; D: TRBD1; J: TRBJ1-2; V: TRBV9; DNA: TGTGCCAGCAGCGGCTCGACAGGGGGCTATGGCTACACCTTC; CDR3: CASSGSTGGYGYTF
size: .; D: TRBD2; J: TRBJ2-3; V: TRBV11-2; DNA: TGTGCCAGCAGCTCCAGGACTAGTTTGACAGATACGCAGTATTTT; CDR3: CASSSRTSLTDTQYF
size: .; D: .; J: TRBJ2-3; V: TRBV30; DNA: TGTGCCTGGAGTGTATACGGGGATACAGATACGCAGTATTTT; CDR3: CAWSVYGDTDTQYF
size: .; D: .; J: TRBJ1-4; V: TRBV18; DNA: TGTGCCAGCTCACCACCGACAAAAGCGGGAGAAAAACTGTTTTTT; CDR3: CASSPPTKAGEKLFF
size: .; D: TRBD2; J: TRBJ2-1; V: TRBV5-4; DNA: TGTGCCAGCAGCTTGAGCGGGGGGTCCTACAATGAGCAGTTCTTC; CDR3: CASSLSGGSYNEQFF
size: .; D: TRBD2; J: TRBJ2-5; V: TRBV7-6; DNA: TGTGCCAGCAGCTCTGGCGGGGGGGCGGAGACCCAGTACTTC; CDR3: CASSSGGGAETQYF
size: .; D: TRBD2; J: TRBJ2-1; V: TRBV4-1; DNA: TGCGCCAGCAGCCAAGAGGGCGCTAGCGGGGGGGCCGGGAATGAGCAGTTCTTC; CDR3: CASSQEGASGGAGNEQFF